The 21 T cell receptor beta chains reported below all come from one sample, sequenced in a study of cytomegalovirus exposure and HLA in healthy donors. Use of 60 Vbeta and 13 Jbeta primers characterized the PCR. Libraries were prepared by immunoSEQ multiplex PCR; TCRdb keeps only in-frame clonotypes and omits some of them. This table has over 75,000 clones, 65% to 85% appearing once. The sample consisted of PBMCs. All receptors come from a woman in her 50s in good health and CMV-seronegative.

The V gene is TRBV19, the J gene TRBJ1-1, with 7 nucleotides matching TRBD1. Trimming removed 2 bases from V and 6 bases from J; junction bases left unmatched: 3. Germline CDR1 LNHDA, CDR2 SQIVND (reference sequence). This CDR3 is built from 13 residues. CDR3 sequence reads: CASSIRQGAEAFF. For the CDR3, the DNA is TGTGCCAGTAGTATACGACAGGGCGCTGAAGCTTTCTTT.

The CDR3 region has the DNA TGTGCTAGTGGTCCGGGGGTCTCAACGAACACCGGGGAGCTGTTTTTT. Amino acid sequence: CASGPGVSTNTGELFF. The chain employs TRBV12-5 and TRBJ2-2; possible D gene TRBD2, 6 bases. The CDR3 covers 16 residues. The V end lost 5 bases, the J end lost 0 bases, and 13 bases lay between the germline ends. Germline-derived CDR1 and CDR2 are LGHNT and FRNRAP.

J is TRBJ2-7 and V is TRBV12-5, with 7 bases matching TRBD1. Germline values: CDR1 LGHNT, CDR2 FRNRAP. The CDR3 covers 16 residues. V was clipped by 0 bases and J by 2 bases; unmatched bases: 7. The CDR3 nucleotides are TGTGCTAGTGGTTTGGTAACCCTAGGACAGGCCTACGAGCAGTACGTC. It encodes CASGLVTLGQAYEQYV.

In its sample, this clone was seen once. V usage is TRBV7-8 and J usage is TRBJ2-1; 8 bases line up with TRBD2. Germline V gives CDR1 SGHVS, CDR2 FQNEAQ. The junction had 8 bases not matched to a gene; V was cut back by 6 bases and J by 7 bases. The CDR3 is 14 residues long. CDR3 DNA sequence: TGTGCCAGCAGTTCCAGCGGGGGCCCTAATGAGCAGTTCTTC. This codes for CASSSSGGPNEQFF.

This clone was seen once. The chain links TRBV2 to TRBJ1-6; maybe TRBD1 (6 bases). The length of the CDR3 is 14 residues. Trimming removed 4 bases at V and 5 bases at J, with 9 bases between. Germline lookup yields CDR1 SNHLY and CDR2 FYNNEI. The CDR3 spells CASSVRQDNSPLHF. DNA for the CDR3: TGTGCCAGCAGTGTAAGACAGGATAATTCACCCCTCCACTTT.

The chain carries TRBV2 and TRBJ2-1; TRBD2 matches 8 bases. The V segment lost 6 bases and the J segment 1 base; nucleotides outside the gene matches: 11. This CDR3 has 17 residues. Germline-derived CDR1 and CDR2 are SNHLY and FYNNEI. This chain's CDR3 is CASRRVVVAGSYNEQFF. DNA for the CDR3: TGTGCCAGCAGGAGGGTCGTTGTAGCGGGGTCCTACAATGAGCAGTTCTTC.

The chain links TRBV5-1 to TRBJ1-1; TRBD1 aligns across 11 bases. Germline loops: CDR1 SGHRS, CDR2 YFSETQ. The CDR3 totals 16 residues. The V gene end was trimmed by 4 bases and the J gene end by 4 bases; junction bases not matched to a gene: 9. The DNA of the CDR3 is TGCGCCAGCAGCCTTTACTCGGACAGGGGGCCCACTGAAGCTTTCTTT. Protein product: CASSLYSDRGPTEAFF.

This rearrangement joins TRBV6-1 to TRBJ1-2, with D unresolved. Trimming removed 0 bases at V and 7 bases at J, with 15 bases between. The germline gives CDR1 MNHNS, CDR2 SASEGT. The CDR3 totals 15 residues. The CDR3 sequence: CASSEAGPGIRGYTF. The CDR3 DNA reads TGTGCCAGCAGTGAAGCAGGTCCGGGGATACGTGGCTACACCTTC.

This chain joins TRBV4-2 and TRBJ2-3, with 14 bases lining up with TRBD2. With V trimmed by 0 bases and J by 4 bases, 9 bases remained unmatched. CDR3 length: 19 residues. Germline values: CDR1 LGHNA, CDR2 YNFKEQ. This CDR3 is CASSQDETSGRAGADTQYF. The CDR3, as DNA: TGTGCCAGCAGCCAAGATGAGACTAGCGGGAGGGCCGGGGCAGATACGCAGTATTTT.

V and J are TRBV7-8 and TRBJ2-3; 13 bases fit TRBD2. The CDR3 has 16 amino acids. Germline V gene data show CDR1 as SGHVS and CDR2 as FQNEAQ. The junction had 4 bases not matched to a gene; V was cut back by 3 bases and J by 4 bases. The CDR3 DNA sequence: TGTGCCAGCAGCTTGAGGACTAGCGGGAGCCCAGATACGCAGTATTTT. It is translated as CASSLRTSGSPDTQYF.

The CDR3 is CATWGRRLANYGYTF. CDR3 nucleotide sequence: TGTGCCACGTGGGGTAGGAGGCTAGCTAACTATGGCTACACCTTC. The chain joins TRBV28 to TRBJ1-2; unclear D gene. Per the germline V gene, CDR1 is MDHEN and CDR2 is SYDVKM. The CDR3 has 15 residues. The ends were cut back, 10 bases at V and 0 bases at J, with 18 bases in the middle.

CDR3 DNA sequence: TGTGCCAGCAGCCTAAACACAGATACGCAGTATTTT. This gives the protein CASSLNTDTQYF. The chain is built from TRBV16 and TRBJ2-3; no definite D call. The germline gives CDR1 KGHSY, CDR2 FQNENV. V lost 4 bases, J lost 2 bases, and 4 bases lay in between. The CDR3 loop spans 12 amino acids.

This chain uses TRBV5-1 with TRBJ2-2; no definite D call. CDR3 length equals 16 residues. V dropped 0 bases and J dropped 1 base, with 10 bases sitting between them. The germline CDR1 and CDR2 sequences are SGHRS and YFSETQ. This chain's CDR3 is CASSLALQVNTGELFF. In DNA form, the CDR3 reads TGCGCCAGCAGCTTGGCCCTTCAGGTGAACACCGGGGAGCTGTTTTTT.

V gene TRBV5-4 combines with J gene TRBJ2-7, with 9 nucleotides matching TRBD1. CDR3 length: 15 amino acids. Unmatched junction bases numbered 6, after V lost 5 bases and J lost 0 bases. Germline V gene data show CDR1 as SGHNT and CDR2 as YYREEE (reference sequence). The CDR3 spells CASSRGQGSSYEQYF. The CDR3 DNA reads TGTGCCAGCAGTAGGGGACAGGGAAGCTCCTACGAGCAGTACTTC.

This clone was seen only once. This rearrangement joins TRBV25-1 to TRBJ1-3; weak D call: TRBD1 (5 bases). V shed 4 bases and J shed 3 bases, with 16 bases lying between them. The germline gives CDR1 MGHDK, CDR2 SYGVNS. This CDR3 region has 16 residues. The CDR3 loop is CASSGGTGVFGNTIYF. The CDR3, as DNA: TGTGCCAGCAGTGGGGGAACAGGAGTCTTTGGAAACACCATATATTTT.

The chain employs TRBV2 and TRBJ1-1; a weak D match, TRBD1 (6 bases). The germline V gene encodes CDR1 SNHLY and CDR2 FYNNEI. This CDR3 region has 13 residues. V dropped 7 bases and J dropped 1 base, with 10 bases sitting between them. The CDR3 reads CASTTGQNTEAFF. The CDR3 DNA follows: TGTGCCAGCACCACGGGACAGAACACTGAAGCTTTCTTT.

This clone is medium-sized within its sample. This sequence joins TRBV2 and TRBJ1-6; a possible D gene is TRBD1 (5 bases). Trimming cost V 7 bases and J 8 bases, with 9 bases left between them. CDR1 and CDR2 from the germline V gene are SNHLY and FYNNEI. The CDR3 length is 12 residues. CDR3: CASTRQYSPLHF. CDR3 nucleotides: TGTGCCAGCACCCGACAGTATTCACCCCTCCACTTT.

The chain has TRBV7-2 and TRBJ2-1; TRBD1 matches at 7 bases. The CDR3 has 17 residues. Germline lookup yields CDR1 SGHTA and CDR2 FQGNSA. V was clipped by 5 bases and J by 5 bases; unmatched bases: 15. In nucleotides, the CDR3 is TGTGCCAGCAGCCCGACAGGGTTGACACTCCTAAACAATGAGCAGTTCTTC. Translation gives CASSPTGLTLLNNEQFF.

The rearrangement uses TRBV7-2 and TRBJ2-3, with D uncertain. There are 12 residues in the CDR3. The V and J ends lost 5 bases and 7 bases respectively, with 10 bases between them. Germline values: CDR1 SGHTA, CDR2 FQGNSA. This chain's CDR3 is CASSASLNTQYF. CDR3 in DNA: TGTGCCAGCAGCGCGTCTTTGAATACGCAGTATTTT.

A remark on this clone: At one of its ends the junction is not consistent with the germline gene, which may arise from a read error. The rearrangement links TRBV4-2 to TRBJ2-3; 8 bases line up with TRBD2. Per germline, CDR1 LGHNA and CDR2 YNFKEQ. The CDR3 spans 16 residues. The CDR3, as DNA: TGTGCCAGCAGCCAAGAGTGGCGGACTAGCACCGATACGCAGTATTTT. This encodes CASSQEWRTSTDTQYF.

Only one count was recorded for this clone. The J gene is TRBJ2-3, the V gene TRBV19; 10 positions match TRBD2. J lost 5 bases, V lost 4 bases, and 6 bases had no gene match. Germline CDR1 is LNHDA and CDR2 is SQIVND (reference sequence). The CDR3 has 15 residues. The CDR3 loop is CASSRAGGLLDTQYF. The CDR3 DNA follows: TGTGCCAGTAGTAGAGCGGGAGGGCTTTTAGATACGCAGTATTTT.